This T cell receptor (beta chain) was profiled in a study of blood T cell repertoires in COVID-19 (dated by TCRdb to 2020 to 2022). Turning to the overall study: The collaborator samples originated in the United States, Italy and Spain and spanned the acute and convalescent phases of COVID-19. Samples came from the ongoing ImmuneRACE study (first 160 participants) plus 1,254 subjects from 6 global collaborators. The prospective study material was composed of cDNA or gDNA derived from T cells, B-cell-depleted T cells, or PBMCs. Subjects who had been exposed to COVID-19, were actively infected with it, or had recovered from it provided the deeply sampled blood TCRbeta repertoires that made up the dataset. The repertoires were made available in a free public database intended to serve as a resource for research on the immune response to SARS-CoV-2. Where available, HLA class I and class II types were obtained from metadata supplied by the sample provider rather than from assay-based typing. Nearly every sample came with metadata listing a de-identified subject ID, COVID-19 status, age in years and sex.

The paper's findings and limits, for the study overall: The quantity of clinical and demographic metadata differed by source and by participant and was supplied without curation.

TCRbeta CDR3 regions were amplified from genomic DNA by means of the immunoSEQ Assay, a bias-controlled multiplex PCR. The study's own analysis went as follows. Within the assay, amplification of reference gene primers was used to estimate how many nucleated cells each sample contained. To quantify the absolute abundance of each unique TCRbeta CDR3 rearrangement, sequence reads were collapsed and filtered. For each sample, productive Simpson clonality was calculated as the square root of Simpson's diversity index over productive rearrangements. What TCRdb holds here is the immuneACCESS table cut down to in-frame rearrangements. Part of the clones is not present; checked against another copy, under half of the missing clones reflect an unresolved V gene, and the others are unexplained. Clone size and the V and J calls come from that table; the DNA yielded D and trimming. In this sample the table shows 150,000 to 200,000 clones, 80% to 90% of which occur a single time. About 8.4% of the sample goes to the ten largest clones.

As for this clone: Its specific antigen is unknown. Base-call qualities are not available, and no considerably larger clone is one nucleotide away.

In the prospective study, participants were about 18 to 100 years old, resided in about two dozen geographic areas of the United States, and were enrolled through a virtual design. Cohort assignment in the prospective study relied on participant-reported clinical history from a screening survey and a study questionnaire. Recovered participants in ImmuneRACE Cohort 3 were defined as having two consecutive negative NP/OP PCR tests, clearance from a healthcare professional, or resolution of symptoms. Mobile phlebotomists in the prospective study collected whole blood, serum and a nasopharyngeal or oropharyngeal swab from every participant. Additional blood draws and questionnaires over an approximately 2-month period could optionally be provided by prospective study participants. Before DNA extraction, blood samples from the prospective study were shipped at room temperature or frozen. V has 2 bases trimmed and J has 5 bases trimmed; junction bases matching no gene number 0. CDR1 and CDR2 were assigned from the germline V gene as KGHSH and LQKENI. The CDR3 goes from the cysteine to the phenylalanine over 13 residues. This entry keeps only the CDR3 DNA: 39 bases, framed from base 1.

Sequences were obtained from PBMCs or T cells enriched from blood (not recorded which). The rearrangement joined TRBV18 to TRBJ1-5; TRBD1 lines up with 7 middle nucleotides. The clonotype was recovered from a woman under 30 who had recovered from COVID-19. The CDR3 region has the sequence CASSPGTDQPQHF. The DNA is TGTGCCAGCTCACCAGGGACAGATCAGCCCCAGCATTTT.